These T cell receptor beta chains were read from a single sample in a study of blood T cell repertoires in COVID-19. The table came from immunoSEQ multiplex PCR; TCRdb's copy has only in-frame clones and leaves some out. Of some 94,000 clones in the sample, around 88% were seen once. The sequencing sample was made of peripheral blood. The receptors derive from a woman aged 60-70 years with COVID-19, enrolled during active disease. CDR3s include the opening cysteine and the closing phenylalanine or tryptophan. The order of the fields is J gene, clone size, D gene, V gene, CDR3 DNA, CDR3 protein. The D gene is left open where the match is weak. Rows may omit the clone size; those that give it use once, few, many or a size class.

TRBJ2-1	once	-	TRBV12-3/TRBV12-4	TGTGCCAGCAGTTTTAACCGGGACAATGAGCAGTTCTTC	CASSFNRDNEQFF
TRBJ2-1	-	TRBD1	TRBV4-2	TGTGCCAGCAGCCTAAACAGGGGGCTTAGGTTCTTC	CASSLNRGLRFF
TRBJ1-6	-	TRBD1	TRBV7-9	TGTGCCAGCAGCCCGGGGGACAGCCTCCACTTT	CASSPGDSLHF
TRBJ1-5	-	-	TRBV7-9	TGTGCCAGCAGCTTAGCGACCACGGGGCAGCCCCAGCATTTT	CASSLATTGQPQHF
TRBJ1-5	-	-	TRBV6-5	TGTGCCAGCAGTTACTCGGGACATTCGAGCAATCAGCCCCAGCATTTT	CASSYSGHSSNQPQHF
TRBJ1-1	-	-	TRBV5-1	TGCGCCAGCAGCTTACACAGGAACACTGAAGCTTTCTTT	CASSLHRNTEAFF
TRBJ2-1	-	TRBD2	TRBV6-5	TGTGCCAGCAGCCCCCTCAGCGGGGGGGCCTATGAGCAGTTCTTC	CASSPLSGGAYEQFF
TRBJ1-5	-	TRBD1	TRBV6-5	TGTGCCAGCAGTTACTCTTACAGGGGCGATCAGCCCCAGCATTTT	CASSYSYRGDQPQHF
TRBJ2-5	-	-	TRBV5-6	TGTGCCAGCAGCAGGGGACACCCCGGAGAGACCCAGTACTTC	CASSRGHPGETQYF
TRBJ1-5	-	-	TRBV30	TGTGCCTGGAATACAGGGAGTGGTCAGCCCCAGCATTTT	CAWNTGSGQPQHF
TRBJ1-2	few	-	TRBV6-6	TGTGCCAGCAGTTACGAAAGACGGAGCTCCTATGGCTACACCTTC	CASSYERRSSYGYTF
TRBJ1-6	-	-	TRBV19	TGTGCCAGTAGCCCCCGCGGCCAGCCCGGCAGATATTCACCCCTCCACTTT	CASSPRGQPGRYSPLHF
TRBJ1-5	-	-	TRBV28	TGTGCCAGCTCGGCGGGGGGATCCAATCAGCCCCAGCATTTT	CASSAGGSNQPQHF
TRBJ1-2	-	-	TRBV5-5	TGTGCCAGCAGCCCGGTGATGGGGCTTCAGGGCTACACCTTC	CASSPVMGLQGYTF
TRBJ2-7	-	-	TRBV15	TGTGCCACCAGCAGAGACCCCGGTGCATACGAGCAGTACTTC	CATSRDPGAYEQYF
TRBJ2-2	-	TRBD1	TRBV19	TGTGCCAGTAGTATACGGGGGACAGGGAACACCGGGGAGCTGTTTTTT	CASSIRGTGNTGELFF
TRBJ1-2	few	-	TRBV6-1	TGTGCCAGCAGTGAAGGCGCCTATGGCTACACCTTC	CASSEGAYGYTF
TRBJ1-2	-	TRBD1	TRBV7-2	TGTGCCAGCAGCTTAGTTGGGACAGGGTTGGATGGGGGCTACACCTTC	CASSLVGTGLDGGYTF
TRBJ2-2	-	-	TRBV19	TGTGCCAGTAGTATTAGCGTAACCGGGGAGCTGTTTTTT	CASSISVTGELFF
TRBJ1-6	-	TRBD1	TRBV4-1	TGCGCCAGCAGCCAGCTCGGACAGGGGGGGTTCTATAATTCACCCCTCCACTTT	CASSQLGQGGFYNSPLHF
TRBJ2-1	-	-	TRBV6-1	TGTGCCAGCAGTGTGAACTGGGTAAGGGGGGGGGATGAGCAGTTCTTC	CASSVNWVRGGDEQFF
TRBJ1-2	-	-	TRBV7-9	TGTGCCAGCAGCTTCGGCTTCAACGAGGACTATGGCTACACCTTC	CASSFGFNEDYGYTF
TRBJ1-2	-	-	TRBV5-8	TGTGCCAGCAGCTTGGTAACAGCTAACTATGGCTACACCTTC	CASSLVTANYGYTF
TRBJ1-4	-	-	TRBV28	TGTGCCAGCAGCCTTGGACAGCGAAATGAAAAACTGTTTTTT	CASSLGQRNEKLFF
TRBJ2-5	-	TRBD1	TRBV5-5	TGTGCCAGCAGCGGACAGGGACACCTGTACCAAGAGACCCAGTACTTC	CASSGQGHLYQETQYF
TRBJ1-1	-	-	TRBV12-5	TGTGCTAGTGGGACGGGGAACACTGAAGCTTTCTTT	CASGTGNTEAFF